Listed below are T cell receptor beta chains from one sample, sequenced in a study of cytomegalovirus exposure and HLA in healthy donors. Clones were sequenced by immunoSEQ multiplex PCR, and TCRdb holds only the in-frame ones, with some missing. The sample table sets out about 200,000 clones. Specimen: PBMCs. These receptors were obtained from a man under 40 in good health and CMV-seronegative. Each CDR3 is given with its conserved first and last residue. D genes are given only for firm matches.

TRBV7-9	TRBJ2-1	-	CASSLLDLPYNEQFF	TGTGCCAGCAGCTTACTAGATCTCCCCTACAATGAGCAGTTCTTC
TRBV5-8	TRBJ2-7	-	CASSLVTGILYEQYF	TGTGCCAGCAGCTTGGTAACGGGGATACTCTACGAGCAGTACTTC
TRBV5-1	TRBJ2-3	-	CASSLGQGRSTDTQYF	TGCGCCAGCAGCTTGGGGCAGGGGCGCAGCACAGATACGCAGTATTTT
TRBV28	TRBJ1-2	-	CASSLPGQNYGYTF	TGTGCCAGCAGTTTACCAGGACAGAACTATGGCTACACCTTC
TRBV29-1	TRBJ2-7	TRBD1	CSARQGPGYEQYF	TGCAGCGCCCGACAGGGGCCGGGCTACGAGCAGTACTTC
TRBV11-2	TRBJ2-7	TRBD2	CASSSLISGEGQQYF	TGTGCCAGCAGCTCGTTAATATCGGGGGAGGGGCAGCAGTACTTC
TRBV5-1	TRBJ2-1	TRBD2	CASSPPQGLAGDSEQFF	TGCGCCAGCAGCCCACCCCAAGGACTAGCGGGAGACAGTGAGCAGTTCTTC
TRBV27	TRBJ2-7	TRBD2	CASSPSSGGLVYEQYF	TGTGCCAGCAGTCCTTCAAGCGGGGGGCTCGTCTACGAGCAGTACTTC
TRBV5-1	TRBJ2-5	TRBD2	CASSLGTSGGETQYF	TGCGCCAGCAGCTTGGGGACTAGCGGGGGAGAGACCCAGTACTTC
TRBV14	TRBJ1-1	-	CASSRRTDSLVDSNTEAFF	TGTGCCAGCAGCCGACGGACGGACAGTTTGGTAGATTCGAACACTGAAGCTTTCTTT
TRBV18	TRBJ2-7	-	CASSPDSRDEQYF	TGTGCCAGCTCACCTGACAGCAGGGACGAGCAGTACTTC
TRBV18	TRBJ2-3	-	CASSPLHSDTQYF	TGTGCCAGCTCACCACTACATTCTGATACGCAGTATTTT
TRBV15	TRBJ2-2	-	CATSRVLAGELFF	TGTGCCACCAGCAGAGTACTGGCCGGGGAGCTGTTTTTT
TRBV6-5	TRBJ1-1	-	CASSYRVTYTEAFF	TGTGCCAGCAGTTACCGTGTGACATACACTGAAGCTTTCTTT
TRBV6-5	TRBJ2-1	TRBD2	CASAREVSYNEQFF	TGTGCCAGCGCGCGGGAGGTATCCTACAATGAGCAGTTCTTC
TRBV2	TRBJ1-5	TRBD1	CASSGGTGLQPQHF	TGTGCCAGCAGTGGAGGGACAGGGCTGCAGCCCCAGCATTTT
TRBV19	TRBJ1-1	-	CASRGGGFTEAFF	TGTGCCAGTAGGGGGGGAGGGTTCACTGAAGCTTTCTTT
TRBV7-8	TRBJ2-7	-	CASSLDRVSYEQYF	TGTGCCAGCAGCTTAGACAGGGTGTCCTACGAGCAGTACTTC
TRBV7-2	TRBJ2-1	-	CASSYSPGGTNNEQFF	TGTGCCAGCAGCTACTCCCCAGGCGGGACGAACAATGAGCAGTTCTTC
TRBV6-1	TRBJ2-5	-	CASSEGGGYGETQYF	TGTGCCAGCAGTGAAGGTGGAGGGTACGGAGAGACCCAGTACTTC
TRBV18	TRBJ2-1	-	CASSPGLDYNEQFF	TGTGCCAGCTCACCGGGACTCGACTACAATGAGCAGTTCTTC
TRBV7-8	TRBJ2-7	TRBD2	CASSPDWTSGGLYEQYF	TGTGCCAGCAGCCCAGACTGGACTAGCGGGGGGCTCTACGAGCAGTACTTC
TRBV28	TRBJ1-2	-	CASNPKDRSNYGYTF	TGTGCCAGCAATCCTAAAGACAGGTCTAACTATGGCTACACCTTC
TRBV27	TRBJ2-7	TRBD2	CASSSWTSGSSYEQYF	TGTGCCAGCAGTTCCTGGACTAGCGGGAGTTCCTACGAGCAGTACTTC
TRBV4-1	TRBJ2-7	TRBD1	CASSQSGDRGSEQYF	TGCGCCAGCAGCCAGAGCGGGGACAGGGGTAGCGAGCAGTACTTC
TRBV19	TRBJ1-5	-	CASSQGVGNQPQHF	TGTGCCAGCTCACAGGGTGTGGGCAATCAGCCCCAGCATTTT
TRBV10-3	TRBJ2-2	TRBD2	CAISESPSREGGELFF	TGTGCCATCAGTGAGTCCCCCAGCCGGGAGGGAGGGGAGCTGTTTTTT
TRBV18	TRBJ1-5	TRBD1	CASSPLPGGSNQPQHF	TGTGCCAGCTCACCGCTCCCAGGGGGCTCGAATCAGCCCCAGCATTTT
TRBV9	TRBJ2-1	-	CASSVAAGVGNEQFF	TGTGCCAGCAGCGTAGCAGCCGGGGTTGGGAATGAGCAGTTCTTC
TRBV5-1	TRBJ1-2	-	CASSLGTENYGYTF	TGCGCCAGCAGCTTGGGGACAGAGAACTATGGCTACACCTTC
TRBV15	TRBJ1-5	-	CATSRGSGNQPQHF	TGTGCCACCAGCAGAGGGAGCGGGAATCAGCCCCAGCATTTT
TRBV5-3	TRBJ2-2	-	CARSRYRAGTGELFF	TGTGCCAGAAGCAGGTACAGGGCCGGGACCGGGGAGCTGTTTTTT
TRBV7-2	TRBJ1-3	-	CASSLFAGGFSGNTIYF	TGTGCCAGCAGCTTATTTGCGGGGGGCTTCTCTGGAAACACCATATATTTT
TRBV29-1	TRBJ2-2	TRBD1	CSVAATGGTHGELFF	TGCAGCGTTGCGGCGACAGGGGGAACTCACGGGGAGCTGTTTTTT
TRBV5-1	TRBJ2-2	TRBD1	CASSLGTGGTGELFF	TGCGCCAGCAGCTTGGGGACAGGGGGCACCGGGGAGCTGTTTTTT
TRBV5-1	TRBJ2-7	TRBD1	CASSLGGTGPYEQYF	TGCGCCAGCAGCTTGGGAGGGACAGGCCCCTACGAGCAGTACTTC
TRBV7-8	TRBJ1-6	TRBD1	CASSGQGAGNSPLHF	TGTGCCAGCAGCGGACAGGGGGCCGGTAATTCACCCCTCCACTTT
TRBV7-2	TRBJ1-1	-	CASSFQDMNTEAFF	TGTGCCAGCAGCTTCCAGGACATGAACACTGAAGCTTTCTTT
TRBV11-2	TRBJ2-5	-	CASTPREQETQYF	TGTGCCAGCACCCCACGGGAGCAGGAGACCCAGTACTTC
TRBV6-4	TRBJ1-2	TRBD1	CASRGWLADRGYGYTF	TGTGCCAGCAGGGGCTGGCTCGCGGACAGGGGCTATGGCTACACCTTC
TRBV9	TRBJ2-1	-	CASSEEGGPDEQFF	TGTGCCAGCAGCGAGGAGGGGGGGCCTGATGAGCAGTTCTTC
TRBV6-5	TRBJ1-2	-	CASSYSYPGDYGYTF	TGTGCCAGCAGTTACTCGTACCCGGGAGACTATGGCTACACCTTC
TRBV6-5	TRBJ2-1	-	CASSSADSFNEQFF	TGTGCCAGCAGTTCCGCGGACAGTTTCAATGAGCAGTTCTTC
TRBV28	TRBJ2-1	TRBD2	CASSTERTSLVF	TGTGCCAGCAGTACCGAACGGACTAGCCTCGTCTTC
TRBV30	TRBJ1-2	-	CAWRFGRAGYGYTF	TGTGCCTGGAGATTTGGCAGGGCCGGCTATGGCTACACCTTC
TRBV7-3	TRBJ1-2	-	CASSPDGDYGYTF	TGTGCCAGCAGCCCTGACGGGGACTATGGCTACACCTTC
TRBV4-1	TRBJ2-1	TRBD2	CASSQDLVWGGTHNEQFF	TGCGCCAGCAGCCAAGATCTGGTGTGGGGGGGGACTCACAATGAGCAGTTCTTC
TRBV28	TRBJ1-5	-	CASSNIREGVSNQPQHF	TGTGCCAGCAGTAACATACGGGAGGGGGTCAGCAATCAGCCCCAGCATTTT
TRBV13	TRBJ1-6	TRBD1	CASSYGTGSNSPLHF	TGTGCCAGCAGCTATGGGACAGGGAGTAATTCACCCCTCCACTTT
TRBV6-1	TRBJ1-4	-	CASSIQGANEKLFF	TGTGCCAGCAGTATACAGGGAGCTAATGAAAAACTGTTTTTT
TRBV7-2	TRBJ2-7	TRBD1	CAGSLASVPGGSYEQYF	TGTGCCGGCAGCTTAGCGTCCGTGCCAGGGGGATCCTACGAGCAGTACTTC
TRBV6-6	TRBJ2-1	TRBD2	CASSFPSGGTYNEQFF	TGTGCCAGCAGTTTCCCGAGCGGGGGAACCTACAATGAGCAGTTCTTC
TRBV29-1	TRBJ2-4	TRBD1	CSVTGQAKNIQYF	TGCAGCGTTACTGGACAGGCGAAAAACATTCAGTACTTC